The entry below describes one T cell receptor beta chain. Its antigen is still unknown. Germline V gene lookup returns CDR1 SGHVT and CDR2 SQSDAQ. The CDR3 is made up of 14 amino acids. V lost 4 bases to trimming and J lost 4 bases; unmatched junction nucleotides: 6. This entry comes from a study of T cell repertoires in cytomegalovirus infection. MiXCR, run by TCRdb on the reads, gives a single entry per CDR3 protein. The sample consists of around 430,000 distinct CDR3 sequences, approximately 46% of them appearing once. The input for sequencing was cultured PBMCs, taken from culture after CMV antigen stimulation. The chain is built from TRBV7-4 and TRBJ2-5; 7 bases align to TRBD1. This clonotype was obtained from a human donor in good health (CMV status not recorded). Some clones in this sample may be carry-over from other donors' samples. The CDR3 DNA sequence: TGTGCCAGCAGCTACTACAGGGGCCGAGAGACCCAGTACTTC. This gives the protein CASSYYRGRETQYF.